Following are 11 T cell receptor beta chains from one sample sequenced in a study of blood T cells in healthy people across ages. The use of a sample-barcoded 5' primer and a J-beta primer mix characterized a second PCR of about 7 to 12 cycles. TCRdb re-analysed the 5' RACE reads in MiXCR, keeping a single row per CDR3 protein. Of some 1.5 million distinct CDR3 sequences listed, 28% are singletons. Sequenced input: blood. These receptors originate from a woman aged 30 to 39 in good health.

This clonotype was observed a handful of times. The chain recombines TRBV7-6 with TRBJ1-1, with 7 bases matching TRBD1. The CDR3 spans 16 residues. The V and J ends lost 4 bases and 3 bases, in that order; junction bases with no gene match: 11. The germline gives CDR1 SGHVS, CDR2 FNYEAQ. CDR3 DNA sequence: TGTGCCAGCAGCTCCACCTCAGGGGGTAGGGACACTGAAGCTTTCTTT. Protein product: CASSSTSGGRDTEAFF. The complete variable domain, with remaining parts taken from reference TRBV7-6 and TRBJ1-1, reads GAGVSQSPRYKVTKRGQDVALRCDPISGHVSLYWYRQALGQGPEFLTYFNYEAQQDKSGLPNDRFSAERPEGSISTLTIQRTEQRDSAMYRCASSSTSGGRDTEAFFGQGTRLTVV.

Only a few counts were recorded for this clonotype. The chain recombines TRBV7-2 with TRBJ2-1; 10 bases are shared with TRBD2. CDR3 length: 17 residues. V was clipped by 3 bases and J by 7 bases; unmatched bases: 12. Germline V gene data show CDR1 as SGHTA and CDR2 as FQGNSA. CDR3 amino acids: CASSLGGASGSRNEQFF. The CDR3, as DNA: TGTGCCAGCAGCTTGGGGGGGGCTAGCGGGAGTAGGAATGAGCAGTTCTTC.

This clonotype was counted a single time. A single base separates this from a much larger clone, so it may be a read error. Likely a read error: the CDR3 ends without its conserved phenylalanine or tryptophan. This chain links TRBV5-5 with TRBJ2-5; TRBD1 matches 9 bases. V was clipped by 6 bases and J by 1 base; unmatched bases: 4. Germline CDR1 SGHKS, CDR2 YYEKEE (reference sequence). This CDR3 has 14 amino acids. CDR3 bases: TGTGCCAGCAAGACAGGGGGTGCCCAAGAGACCCAGTACTGC. Translated, it gives CASKTGGAQETQYC.

Points on this clonotype: One end of the junction varies from germline; a read error may be responsible. The chain recombines TRBV10-1 with TRBJ1-6, with D possibly matching TRBD1 (5 bases). Germline V CDR1 and CDR2: WNHNN, SYGVQD (reference sequence). This CDR3 region has 14 residues. The chain's CDR3 is CASSDGGTNSPPHF. Written as DNA, the CDR3 is TGCGCCAGCAGTGACGGGGGAACGAATTCACCCCCCCACTTT.

The gene calls are TRBV12-3 or TRBV12-4 and TRBJ2-4, with D possibly being TRBD2 (6 bases). The J call may be faulty, since TRBJ2-5 better matches the DNA end. The CDR3 is made up of 15 amino acids. The DNA for the CDR3 is TGTGCCAGCAGTTTCACGGCCGGGGGATGGGAGACCCAGTACTTC. It translates to CASSFTAGGWETQYF.

This clonotype was seen a handful of times. The chain joins TRBV2 to TRBJ1-3, with D uncertain. Germline loops: CDR1 SNHLY, CDR2 FYNNEI. V was cut by 4 bases and J by 0 bases, with 4 bases left in between. CDR3 length: 13 amino acids. CDR3 region: CASSVYSGNTIYF. DNA for the CDR3: TGTGCCAGCAGTGTCTACTCTGGAAACACCATATATTTT.

In this sample, this clonotype turned up a few times. The chain is built from TRBV12-3 or TRBV12-4 and TRBJ2-7, with D possibly TRBD2 on 7 matching bases. The CDR3 runs 15 residues. V lost 7 bases to trimming and J lost 2 bases, with 18 bases between them. As DNA, the CDR3 is TGTGCCAGCACCCTGGGGGCGGGAGCCCCCTACGAGCAGTACTTC. This codes for CASTLGAGAPYEQYF.

This clonotype was counted only a few times. This chain links TRBV7-2 with TRBJ1-2; 7 nucleotides align to TRBD1. Germline CDR1 is SGHTA and CDR2 is FQGNSA. The ends lost 6 bases at V and 4 bases at J; junction bases unmatched: 8. This CDR3 is 14 amino acids long. CDR3: CASRQPGGSYGYTF. For the CDR3, the DNA is TGTGCCAGCAGGCAACCAGGGGGTAGCTATGGCTACACCTTC.

The sample holds a few counts of this clonotype. This rearrangement joins TRBV7-3 to TRBJ2-1; D might be TRBD1 (5 bases). The germline V gene encodes CDR1 SGHTA and CDR2 FQGTGA. CDR3 length equals 12 residues. Trimming took off 4 bases at V and 10 bases at J, with 11 bases between the two ends. CDR3 residues: CASSSDTLEQFF. Written as DNA, the CDR3 is TGTGCCAGCAGCTCGGACACCTTAGAGCAGTTCTTC.

The chain employs TRBV20-1 and TRBJ2-2, with 12 bases fitting TRBD2. CDR1 DFQATT and CDR2 SNEGSKA come from the germline V gene (reference sequence). With V trimmed by 6 bases and J by 0 bases, 14 bases remained unmatched. This CDR3 region has 19 residues. CDR3 in amino acids: CSATRASGRAGANTGELFF. CDR3 sequence (DNA): TGCAGTGCGACAAGGGCTAGCGGGAGGGCCGGAGCGAACACCGGGGAGCTGTTTTTT.

Comments on this clonotype: Germline and junction disagree at one end, which may indicate a read error. This chain joins TRBV2 and TRBJ2-3; 9 bases map to TRBD1. The CDR3 has 13 amino acids. Per the germline V gene, CDR1 is SNHLY and CDR2 is FYNNEI. The DNA of the CDR3 is TGTGCCGGCAGCACAGGGGGCGCGGATACGCAGTATTTT. Translated: CAGSTGGADTQYF.